The clone carrying this T cell receptor beta chain was recorded many times. There are 13 residues in the CDR3. Germline CDR1 reads SGHTA; CDR2 reads FQGNSA. V lost 5 bases to trimming and J lost 7 bases, with 14 bases between them. This sample was included in a study of T-cell memory formation after mild COVID-19. After 5'RACE with constant-segment primers, TCR alpha and TCR beta cDNA libraries carrying sample barcodes and UMIs were obtained. MiXCR, run by TCRdb on the 5' RACE reads, gives a single entry per CDR3 protein. The sample lists about 62,000 distinct CDR3 sequences, less than 9.5% occurring once.

The sample taken for sequencing was PBMCs or a T cell subset sorted from them (not recorded which). The sequence came from a man in his late teens or twenties who had mild COVID-19 (a few samples of this study predate the infection). Cell type and time point are not known. V usage is TRBV7-2 and J usage is TRBJ2-5, with D possibly TRBD2 on 5 matching bases. The CDR3 sequence: CASSRTGLGTQYF. CDR3 nucleotide sequence: TGTGCCAGCAGCCGTACTGGACTGGGGACCCAGTACTTC.